The 10 T cell receptor beta chains reported below all come from one sample, sequenced in a study of blood T cell repertoires in COVID-19. Assay used: immunoSEQ multiplex PCR; TCRdb lists only in-frame clones, some missing. This sample has 120,000 or so clones, with roughly four fifths found just once. Source material: peripheral blood. These receptors were obtained from a human donor in a cohort sampled during active COVID-19.

This clone appeared a single time. This chain links TRBV7-8 with TRBJ2-7, with TRBD1 as a possible D gene (6 bases). Germline CDR1 is SGHVS and CDR2 is FQNEAQ. The CDR3 contains 13 residues. V was shortened by 1 base and J by 3 bases, with 7 bases between the two germline ends. The CDR3 reads CASSLETGYEQYF. The DNA of the CDR3 is TGTGCCAGCAGCTTAGAGACAGGCTACGAGCAGTACTTC.

This clone was detected only once. The chain combines TRBV5-6 with TRBJ2-5, with D maybe TRBD2 (5 bases). The V end was cut by 3 bases, the J end by 4 bases, with 13 bases between. The CDR3 length is 14 residues. Germline V lookup: CDR1 SGHDT, CDR2 YYEEEE. The CDR3 is CASSSVLAGETQYF. The CDR3 DNA reads as TGTGCCAGCAGCTCCGTCCTAGCTGGAGAGACCCAGTACTTC.

The V and J genes are TRBV6-5 and TRBJ2-4; 8 bases map to TRBD1. The germline CDR1 and CDR2 sequences are MNHEY and SVGAGI. After removal of 4 bases from V and 7 bases from J, the junction contained 6 bases not matched to a gene. The CDR3 loop spans 14 amino acids. The CDR3 here is CASSSGQGENIQYF. Here the CDR3 DNA reads TGTGCCAGCAGTTCCGGACAGGGAGAGAACATTCAGTACTTC.

In its sample, this clone was seen a few times. V is TRBV5-1 and J is TRBJ2-3; TRBD1 matches at 9 bases. Looked up from germline, CDR1 is SGHRS and CDR2 is YFSETQ. This CDR3 has 17 amino acids. With V trimmed by 4 bases and J by 3 bases, 12 bases remained unmatched. CDR3 DNA: TGCGCCAGCAGCGCGGGACAGGGCGATTGGCTGACAGATACGCAGTATTTT. Encoded protein: CASSAGQGDWLTDTQYF.

The chain couples TRBV6-2 or TRBV6-3 to TRBJ1-2; D might be TRBD1 (5 bases). Germline CDR1 MNHEY, CDR2 SVGEGT. CDR3 size: 13 residues. With 0 bases removed from V and 7 bases from J, the gap between germline ends came to 9 bases. CDR3 bases: TGTGCCAGCAGTTACTCGTCAGGGTCTGGCTACACCTTC. This sequence encodes CASSYSSGSGYTF.

This chain joins TRBV10-3 and TRBJ2-1; 9 nucleotides match TRBD2. The CDR3 consists of 14 residues. Germline lookup yields CDR1 ENHRY and CDR2 SYGVKD. The junction had 11 bases not matched to a gene; V was cut back by 10 bases and J by 7 bases. CDR3 DNA: TGTGCCACCCAGGGGGAGCGGGGGGCGAATGAGCAGTTCTTC. Protein product: CATQGERGANEQFF.

The chain employs TRBV2 and TRBJ2-5, with 8 bases lining up with TRBD1. Germline-derived CDR1 and CDR2 are SNHLY and FYNNEI. CDR3 length: 13 residues. Trimming removed 6 bases from V and 4 bases from J; junction bases left unmatched: 4. CDR3 residues: CASSSGGGETQYF. DNA for the CDR3: TGTGCCAGCAGCTCAGGGGGCGGAGAGACCCAGTACTTC.

The chain recombines TRBV10-3 with TRBJ2-2, with TRBD1 identical over 7 bases. Germline V gene data show CDR1 as ENHRY and CDR2 as SYGVKD. The ends lost 7 bases at V and 7 bases at J; junction bases unmatched: 12. This CDR3 contains 15 residues. The CDR3 DNA sequence: TGTGCCATCACTAAAGACAGGGACGGACTCGGGGAGCTGTTTTTT. Its translation: CAITKDRDGLGELFF.

The J gene is TRBJ2-3, the V gene TRBV19; 10 nucleotides align to TRBD1. Per germline, CDR1 LNHDA and CDR2 SQIVND (reference sequence). This CDR3 is 19 amino acids long. V dropped 1 base and J dropped 5; count of bases not matched to a gene: 15. The CDR3 DNA reads TGTGCCAGTAGTATAGGTCGGGTTGGGGACAGGGGATCCGGAGATACGCAGTATTTT. Amino acids: CASSIGRVGDRGSGDTQYF.

This chain uses TRBV24-1 with TRBJ1-1; no clear D gene. Germline assignment: CDR1 KGHDR and CDR2 SFDVKD. The CDR3 covers 13 residues. V lost 3 bases and J 5 bases, leaving 9 bases between the germline ends. The CDR3 nucleotides read TGTGCCACCAGTGATGCGGGGTGGACTGAAGCTTTCTTT. Protein: CATSDAGWTEAFF.